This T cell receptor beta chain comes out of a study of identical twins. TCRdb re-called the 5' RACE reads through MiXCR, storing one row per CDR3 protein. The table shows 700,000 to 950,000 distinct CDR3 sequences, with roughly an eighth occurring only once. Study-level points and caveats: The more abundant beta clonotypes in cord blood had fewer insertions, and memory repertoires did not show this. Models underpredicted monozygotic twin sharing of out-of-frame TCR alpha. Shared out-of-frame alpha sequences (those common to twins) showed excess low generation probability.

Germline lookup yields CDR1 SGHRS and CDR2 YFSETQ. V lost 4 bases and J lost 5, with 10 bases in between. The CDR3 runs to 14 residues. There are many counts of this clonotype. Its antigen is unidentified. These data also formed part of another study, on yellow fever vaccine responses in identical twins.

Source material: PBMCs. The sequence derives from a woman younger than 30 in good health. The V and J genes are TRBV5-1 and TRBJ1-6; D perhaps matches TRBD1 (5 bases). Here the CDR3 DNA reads TGCGCCAGCAGCCACGACAGCAATAATTCACCCCTCCACTTT. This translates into CASSHDSNNSPLHF.